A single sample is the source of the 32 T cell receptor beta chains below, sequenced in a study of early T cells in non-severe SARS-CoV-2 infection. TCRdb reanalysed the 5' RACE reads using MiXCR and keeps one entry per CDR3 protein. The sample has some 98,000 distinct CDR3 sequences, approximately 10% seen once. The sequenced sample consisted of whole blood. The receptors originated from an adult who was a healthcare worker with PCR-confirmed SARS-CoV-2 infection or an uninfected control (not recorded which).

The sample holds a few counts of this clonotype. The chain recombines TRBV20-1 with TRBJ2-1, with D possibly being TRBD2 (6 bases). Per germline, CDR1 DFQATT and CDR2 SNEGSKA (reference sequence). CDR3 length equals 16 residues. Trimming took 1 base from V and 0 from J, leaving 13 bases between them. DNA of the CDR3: TGCAGTGCTAGAGGAGGAGGGAGAGCCTCCTACAATGAGCAGTTCTTC. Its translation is CSARGGGRASYNEQFF.

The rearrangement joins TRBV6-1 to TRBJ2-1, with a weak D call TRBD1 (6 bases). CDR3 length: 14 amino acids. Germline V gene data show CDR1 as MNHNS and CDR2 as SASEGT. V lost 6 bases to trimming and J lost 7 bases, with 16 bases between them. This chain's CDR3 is CASRGNNRVNEQFF. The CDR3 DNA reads TGTGCCAGCAGGGGGAATAACAGGGTGAATGAGCAGTTCTTC.

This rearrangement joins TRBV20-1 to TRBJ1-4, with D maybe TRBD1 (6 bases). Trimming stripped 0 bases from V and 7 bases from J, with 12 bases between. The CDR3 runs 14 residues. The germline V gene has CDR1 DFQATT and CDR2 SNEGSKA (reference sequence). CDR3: CSARDPRGGEKLFF. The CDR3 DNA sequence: TGCAGTGCTAGAGATCCCAGGGGAGGTGAAAAACTGTTTTTT.

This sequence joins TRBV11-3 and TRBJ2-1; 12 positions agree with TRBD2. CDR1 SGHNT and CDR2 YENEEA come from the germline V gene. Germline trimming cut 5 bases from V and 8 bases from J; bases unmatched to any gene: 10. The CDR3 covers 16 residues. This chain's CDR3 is CASSQGTSGYGDEQFF. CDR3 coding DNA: TGTGCCAGCAGCCAAGGGACTAGCGGGTACGGGGATGAGCAGTTCTTC.

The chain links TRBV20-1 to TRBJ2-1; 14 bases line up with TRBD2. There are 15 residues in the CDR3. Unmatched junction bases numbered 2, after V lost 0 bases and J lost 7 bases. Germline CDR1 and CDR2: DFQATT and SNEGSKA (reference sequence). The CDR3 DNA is TGCAGTGCTAGAGACGGGACTAGCGGGAGAAATGAGCAGTTCTTC. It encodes CSARDGTSGRNEQFF.

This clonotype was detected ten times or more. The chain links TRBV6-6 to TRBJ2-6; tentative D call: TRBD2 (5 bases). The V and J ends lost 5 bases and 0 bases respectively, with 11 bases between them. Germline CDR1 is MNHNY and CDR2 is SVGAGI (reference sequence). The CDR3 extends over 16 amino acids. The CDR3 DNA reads TGTGCCAGCAGTCGCGCTGGAGGCTCTGGGGCCAACGTCCTGACTTTC. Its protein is CASSRAGGSGANVLTF.

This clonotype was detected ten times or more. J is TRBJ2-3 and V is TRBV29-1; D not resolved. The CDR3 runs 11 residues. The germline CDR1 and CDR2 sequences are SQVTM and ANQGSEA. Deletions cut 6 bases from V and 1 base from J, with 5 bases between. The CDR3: CSVRGTDTQYF. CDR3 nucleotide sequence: TGCAGCGTACGGGGCACAGATACGCAGTATTTT.

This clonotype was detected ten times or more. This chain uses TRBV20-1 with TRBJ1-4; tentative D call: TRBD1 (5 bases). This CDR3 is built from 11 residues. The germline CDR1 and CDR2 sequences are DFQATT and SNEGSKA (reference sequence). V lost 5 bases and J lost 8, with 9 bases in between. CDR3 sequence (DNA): TGCAGTGCTGGGGCTGGGGAAAAACTGTTTTTT. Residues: CSAGAGEKLFF.

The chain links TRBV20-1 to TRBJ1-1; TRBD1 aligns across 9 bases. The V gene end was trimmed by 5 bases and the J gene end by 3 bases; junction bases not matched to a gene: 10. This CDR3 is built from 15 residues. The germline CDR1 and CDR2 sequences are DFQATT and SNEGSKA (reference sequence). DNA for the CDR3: TGCAGTGCTTATGACCCGGGACAGGGTTACACTGAAGCTTTCTTT. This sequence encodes CSAYDPGQGYTEAFF.

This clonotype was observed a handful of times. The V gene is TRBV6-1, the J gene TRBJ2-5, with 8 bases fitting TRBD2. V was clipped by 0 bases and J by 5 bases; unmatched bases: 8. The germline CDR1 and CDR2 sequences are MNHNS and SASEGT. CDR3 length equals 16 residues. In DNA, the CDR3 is TGTGCCAGCAGTGAAGCCCGATCGGGGGGGCGGGAGACCCAGTACTTC. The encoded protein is CASSEARSGGRETQYF.

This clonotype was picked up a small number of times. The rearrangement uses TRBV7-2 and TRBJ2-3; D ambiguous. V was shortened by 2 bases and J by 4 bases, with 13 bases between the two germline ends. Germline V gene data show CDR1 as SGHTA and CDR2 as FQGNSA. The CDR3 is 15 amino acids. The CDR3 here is CASSLSWNTADTQYF. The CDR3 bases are TGTGCCAGCAGCTTATCTTGGAATACTGCAGATACGCAGTATTTT.

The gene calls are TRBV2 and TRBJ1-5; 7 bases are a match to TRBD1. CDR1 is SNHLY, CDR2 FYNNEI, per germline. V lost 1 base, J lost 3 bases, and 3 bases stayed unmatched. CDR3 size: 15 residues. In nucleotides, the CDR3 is TGTGCCAGCAGTGAAGGGGGACAGCCCAATCAGCCCCAGCATTTT. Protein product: CASSEGGQPNQPQHF.

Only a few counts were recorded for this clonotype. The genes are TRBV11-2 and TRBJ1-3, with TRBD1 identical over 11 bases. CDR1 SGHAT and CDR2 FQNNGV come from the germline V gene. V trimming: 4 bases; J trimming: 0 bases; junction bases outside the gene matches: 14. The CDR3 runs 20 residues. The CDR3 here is CASSWKKGQGVLSSGNTIYF. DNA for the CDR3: TGTGCCAGCAGCTGGAAAAAGGGACAGGGGGTACTAAGCTCTGGAAACACCATATATTTT.

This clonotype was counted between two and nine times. CDR3 bases: TGTGCCAGCAGTCTAGCGGGAGTTGCAGATACGCAGTATTTT. Its translation is CASSLAGVADTQYF. The rearrangement joins TRBV28 to TRBJ2-3, with 10 nucleotides matching TRBD2. CDR3 length: 14 amino acids. Per germline, CDR1 MDHEN and CDR2 SYDVKM. V shed 5 bases and J 4 bases; nucleotides not matched to a gene: 3.

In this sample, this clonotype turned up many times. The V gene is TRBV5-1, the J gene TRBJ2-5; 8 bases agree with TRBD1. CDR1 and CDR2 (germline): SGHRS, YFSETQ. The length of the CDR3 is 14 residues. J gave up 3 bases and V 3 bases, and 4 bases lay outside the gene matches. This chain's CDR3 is CASSSQTGEETQYF. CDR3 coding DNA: TGCGCCAGCAGCTCCCAGACAGGGGAAGAGACCCAGTACTTC.

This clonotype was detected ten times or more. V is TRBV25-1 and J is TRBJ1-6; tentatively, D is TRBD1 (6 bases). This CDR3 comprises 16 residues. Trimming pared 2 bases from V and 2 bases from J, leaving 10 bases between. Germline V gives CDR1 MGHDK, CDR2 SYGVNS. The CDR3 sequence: CASSENKGAYNSPLHF. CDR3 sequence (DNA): TGTGCCAGCAGTGAAAATAAGGGGGCCTATAATTCACCCCTCCACTTT.

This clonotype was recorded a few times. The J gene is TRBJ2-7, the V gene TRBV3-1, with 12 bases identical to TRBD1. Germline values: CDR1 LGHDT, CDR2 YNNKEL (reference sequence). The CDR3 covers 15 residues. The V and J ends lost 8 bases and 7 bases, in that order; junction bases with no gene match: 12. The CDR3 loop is CASSPRDRGLEEQYF. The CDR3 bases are TGTGCCAGCTCCCCCCGGGACAGGGGGCTAGAAGAGCAGTACTTC.

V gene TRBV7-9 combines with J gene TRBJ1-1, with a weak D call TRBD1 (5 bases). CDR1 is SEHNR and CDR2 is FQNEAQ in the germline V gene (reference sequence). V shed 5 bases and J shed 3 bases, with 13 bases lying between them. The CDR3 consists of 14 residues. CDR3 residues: CASSPVGTDTEAFF. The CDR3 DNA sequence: TGTGCCAGCAGCCCCGTTGGGACGGACACTGAAGCTTTCTTT. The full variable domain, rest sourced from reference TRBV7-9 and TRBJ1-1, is DTGVSQNPRHKITKRGQNVTFRCDPISEHNRLYWYRQTLGQGPEFLTYFQNEAQLEKSRLLSDRFSAERPKGSFSTLEIQRTEQGDSAMYLCASSPVGTDTEAFFGQGTRLTVV.

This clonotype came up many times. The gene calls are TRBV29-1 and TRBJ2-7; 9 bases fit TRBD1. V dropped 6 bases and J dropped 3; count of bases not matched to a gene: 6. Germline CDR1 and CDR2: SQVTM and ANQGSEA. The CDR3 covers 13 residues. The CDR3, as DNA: TGCAGCGTCCGGACAGGGGATTACTACGAGCAGTACTTC. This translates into CSVRTGDYYEQYF.

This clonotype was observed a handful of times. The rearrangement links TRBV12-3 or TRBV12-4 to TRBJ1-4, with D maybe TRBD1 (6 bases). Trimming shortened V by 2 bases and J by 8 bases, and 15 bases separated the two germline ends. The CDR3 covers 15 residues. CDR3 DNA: TGTGCCAGCAGTTTACGTGGACAGTGGGGGGAAAAACTGTTTTTT. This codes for CASSLRGQWGEKLFF.

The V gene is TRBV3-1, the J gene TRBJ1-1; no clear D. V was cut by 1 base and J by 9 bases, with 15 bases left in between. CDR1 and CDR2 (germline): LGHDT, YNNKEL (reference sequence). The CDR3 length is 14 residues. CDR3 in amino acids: CASSQGEAGVQAFF. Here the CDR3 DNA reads TGTGCCAGCAGCCAAGGGGAGGCCGGAGTTCAAGCTTTCTTT.

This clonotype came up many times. The CDR3 DNA is TGTGCCAGCAGTTACTCTGGGGCTAATGAAAAACTGTTTTTT. This codes for CASSYSGANEKLFF. V usage is TRBV6-5 and J usage is TRBJ1-4; D is unclear. V lost 0 bases and J lost 3, with 5 bases in between. The CDR3 covers 14 residues. Germline assignment: CDR1 MNHEY and CDR2 SVGAGI.

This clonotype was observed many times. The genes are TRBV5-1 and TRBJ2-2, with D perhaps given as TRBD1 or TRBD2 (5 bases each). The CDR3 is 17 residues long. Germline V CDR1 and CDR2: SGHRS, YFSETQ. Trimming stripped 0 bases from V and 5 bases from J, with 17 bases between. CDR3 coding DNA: TGCGCCAGCAGCTTGGTGAATGTGGGGCCGGGGACCGGGGAGCTGTTTTTT. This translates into CASSLVNVGPGTGELFF.

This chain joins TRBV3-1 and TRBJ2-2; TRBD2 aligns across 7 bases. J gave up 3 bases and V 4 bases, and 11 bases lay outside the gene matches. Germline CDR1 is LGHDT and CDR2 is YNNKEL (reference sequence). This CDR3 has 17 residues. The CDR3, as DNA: TGTGCCAGCAGCCCAGTTAGGCTAGCGGAATACACCGGGGAGCTGTTTTTT. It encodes CASSPVRLAEYTGELFF.

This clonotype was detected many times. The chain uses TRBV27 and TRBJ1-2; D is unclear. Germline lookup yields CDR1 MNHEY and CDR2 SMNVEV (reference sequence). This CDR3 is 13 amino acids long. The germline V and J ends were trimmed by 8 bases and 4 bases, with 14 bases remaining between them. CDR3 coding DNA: TGTGCCAGCGCCGCCAGTGTCCCCTATGGCTACACCTTC. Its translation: CASAASVPYGYTF.

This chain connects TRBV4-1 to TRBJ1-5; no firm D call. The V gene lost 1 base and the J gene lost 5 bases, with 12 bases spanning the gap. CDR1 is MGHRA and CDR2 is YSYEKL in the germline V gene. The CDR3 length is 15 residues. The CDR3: CASSQVRPLYQPQHF. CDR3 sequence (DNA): TGCGCCAGCAGCCAAGTAAGGCCACTATATCAGCCCCAGCATTTT.

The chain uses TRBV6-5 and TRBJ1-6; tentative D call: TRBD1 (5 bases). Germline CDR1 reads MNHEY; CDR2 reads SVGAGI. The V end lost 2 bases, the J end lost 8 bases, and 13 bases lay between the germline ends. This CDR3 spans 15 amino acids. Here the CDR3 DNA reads TGTGCCAGCAGTTACCAAGGGGTGGCGGATTCACCCCTCCACTTT. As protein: CASSYQGVADSPLHF.

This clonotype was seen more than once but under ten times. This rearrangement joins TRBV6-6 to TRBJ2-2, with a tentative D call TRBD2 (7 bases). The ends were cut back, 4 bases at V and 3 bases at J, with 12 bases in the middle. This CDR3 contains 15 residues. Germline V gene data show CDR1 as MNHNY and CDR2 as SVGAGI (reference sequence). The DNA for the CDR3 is TGTGCCAGCAGTTTGGTAGGGGGGGACACCGGGGAGCTGTTTTTT. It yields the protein CASSLVGGDTGELFF.

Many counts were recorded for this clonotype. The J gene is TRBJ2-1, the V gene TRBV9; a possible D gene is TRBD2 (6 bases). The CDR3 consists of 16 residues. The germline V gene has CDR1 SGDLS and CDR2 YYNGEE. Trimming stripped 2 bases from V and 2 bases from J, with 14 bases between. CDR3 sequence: CASSVGGRPTYNEQFF. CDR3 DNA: TGTGCCAGCAGCGTGGGGGGTCGCCCAACCTACAATGAGCAGTTCTTC.

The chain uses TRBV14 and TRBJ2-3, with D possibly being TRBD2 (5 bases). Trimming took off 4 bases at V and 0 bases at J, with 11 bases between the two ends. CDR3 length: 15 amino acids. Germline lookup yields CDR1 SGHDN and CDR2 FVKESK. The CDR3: CASSPIAPSTDTQYF. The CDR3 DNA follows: TGTGCCAGCAGCCCAATAGCGCCTAGCACAGATACGCAGTATTTT.

The DNA for the CDR3 is TGTGCCAGCAGTTTCGCGGGTTTTGAACAGCCCCAGCATTTT. Amino acids: CASSFAGFEQPQHF. The genes are TRBV12-3 or TRBV12-4 and TRBJ1-5; D not certain. Trimming removed 3 bases at V and 7 bases at J, with 13 bases between. The CDR3 is 14 residues long.

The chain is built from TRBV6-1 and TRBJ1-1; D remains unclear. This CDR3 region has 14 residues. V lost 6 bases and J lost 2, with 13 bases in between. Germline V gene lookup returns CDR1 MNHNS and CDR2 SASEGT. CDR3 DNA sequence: TGTGCCAGCAGGAACCTGGCTGACAACACTGAAGCTTTCTTT. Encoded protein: CASRNLADNTEAFF.